One sample yielded the 16 T cell receptor beta chains listed below, sequenced in a study of T cell clones after liver transplantation. Sequencing used immunoSEQ multiplex PCR; TCRdb keeps in-frame clones, though not all of them. The profile shows more than 95,000 clones, approximately 78% of them singletons. The sequenced sample was CD4+ T cells from blood, obtained before liver transplant. Every receptor here comes from a human donor who received a liver transplant.

This chain uses TRBV15 with TRBJ2-2; D not certain. Germline V lookup: CDR1 LNHNV, CDR2 YYDKDF (reference sequence). V was clipped by 0 bases and J by 6 bases, with 11 bases between them. The length of the CDR3 is 15 residues. This CDR3 reads CATSRDSRDSGELFF. DNA of the CDR3: TGTGCCACCAGCAGAGATTCCCGAGACTCCGGGGAGCTGTTTTTT.

The V call is TRBV14, the J call TRBJ2-1, with 9 bases that match TRBD1. The junction had 0 bases not matched to a gene; V was cut back by 1 base and J by 2 bases. This CDR3 is 15 amino acids long. CDR1 and CDR2 (germline): SGHDN, FVKESK. The CDR3 DNA reads TGTGCCAGCAGCCAAGGGACAGGGGCCTACAATGAGCAGTTCTTC. The encoded protein is CASSQGTGAYNEQFF. The full variable domain, its missing parts supplied by reference TRBV14 and TRBJ2-1, is EAGVTQFPSHSVIEKGQTVTLRCDPISGHDNLYWYRRVMGKEIKFLLHFVKESKQDESGMPNNRFLAERTGGTYSTLKVQPAELEDSGVYFCASSQGTGAYNEQFFGPGTRLTVL.

V is TRBV10-3 and J is TRBJ2-7, with a weak D call TRBD1 (6 bases). The ends were cut back, 6 bases at V and 3 bases at J, with 12 bases in the middle. The CDR3 has 13 amino acids. Germline lookup yields CDR1 ENHRY and CDR2 SYGVKD. The CDR3 loop is CAIREQGGYEQYF. In nucleotides, the CDR3 is TGTGCCATCAGGGAACAGGGTGGCTACGAGCAGTACTTC.

V is TRBV12-5 and J is TRBJ1-4; the D is unclear. Trimming removed 2 bases at V and 0 bases at J, with 4 bases between. CDR1 and CDR2 (germline): LGHNT, FRNRAP. This CDR3 is built from 14 residues. DNA for the CDR3: TGTGCTAGTGGTTTGATTCCAACTAATGAAAAACTGTTTTTT. The encoded protein is CASGLIPTNEKLFF.

This clone was found a few times. The rearrangement links TRBV29-1 to TRBJ2-3; D perhaps matches TRBD2 (7 bases). Trimming took 4 bases from V and 5 from J, leaving 25 bases between them. CDR1 and CDR2 from the germline V gene are SQVTM and ANQGSEA. The length of the CDR3 is 17 residues. The CDR3 sequence is CSVAVRTGEGGRDTQYF. The DNA for the CDR3 is TGCAGCGTTGCGGTCCGCACCGGGGAGGGGGGTCGAGATACGCAGTATTTT.

J is TRBJ1-5 and V is TRBV19; 10 nucleotides align to TRBD1. Looked up from germline, CDR1 is LNHDA and CDR2 is SQIVND (reference sequence). This CDR3 region has 14 residues. Losses at the gene ends were 8 bases for V and 9 bases for J; bases not matched to a gene: 10. The CDR3 region has the DNA TGTGCCAGTGGACAGGGGGGTAATATTGGGCCCCAGCATTTT. This encodes CASGQGGNIGPQHF.

This clone came up once. The rearrangement links TRBV11-3 to TRBJ2-1; perhaps TRBD2 as D (5 bases). Per the germline V gene, CDR1 is SGHNT and CDR2 is YENEEA. The CDR3 runs 13 residues. Trimming took off 5 bases at V and 10 bases at J, with 15 bases between the two ends. CDR3 bases: TGTGCCAGCAGCCCCCCCGGGAAAAAGGAGCAGTTCTTC. Protein product: CASSPPGKKEQFF.

The chain is built from TRBV2 and TRBJ2-1; D is perhaps TRBD1 or TRBD2 (5 bases each). The germline V and J ends were trimmed by 8 bases and 7 bases, with 18 bases remaining between them. CDR1 is SNHLY, CDR2 FYNNEI, per germline. The CDR3 consists of 14 residues. CDR3 residues: CASARDAPRNEQFF. The CDR3 DNA follows: TGTGCCAGCGCCCGGGACGCCCCGAGGAATGAGCAGTTCTTC.

The rearrangement joins TRBV18 to TRBJ2-7; D unclear. The CDR3 spans 13 residues. V lost 4 bases and J lost 2, with 9 bases in between. Germline V lookup: CDR1 KGHSH, CDR2 LQKENI. The CDR3 sequence is CASSLHETYEQYF. The CDR3 DNA follows: TGTGCCAGCTCACTACATGAGACCTACGAGCAGTACTTC.

Written as DNA, the CDR3 is TGTGCTAGTGGTTTAGGGACGCAAACTGAAGCTTTCTTT. It is translated as CASGLGTQTEAFF. This sequence joins TRBV12-5 and TRBJ1-1; perhaps TRBD1 as D (5 bases). Between the trimmed V and J ends, which lost 3 bases and 5 bases, there was a span of 10 bases. The CDR3 is 13 residues long. Germline CDR1 LGHNT, CDR2 FRNRAP. The whole variable domain, remainder taken from reference TRBV12-5 and TRBJ1-1, is DARVTQTPRHKVTEMGQEVTMRCQPILGHNTVFWYRQTMMQGLELLAYFRNRAPLDDSGMPKDRFSAEMPDATLATLKIQPSEPRDSAVYFCASGLGTQTEAFFGQGTRLTVV.

V is TRBV27 and J is TRBJ1-2, with D perhaps TRBD1 (6 bases). The CDR3 has 13 amino acids. V was trimmed by 3 bases and J by 6 bases, leaving 11 bases between them. Germline V lookup: CDR1 MNHEY, CDR2 SMNVEV (reference sequence). This CDR3 is CASSFNRVNGYTF. The CDR3 DNA follows: TGTGCCAGCAGTTTTAACAGGGTCAATGGCTACACCTTC.

This clone showed up just a few times. This rearrangement joins TRBV27 to TRBJ2-1; 15 positions match TRBD2. In germline, CDR1 is MNHEY, CDR2 SMNVEV (reference sequence). V gave up 6 bases and J gave up 7 bases; unmatched junction bases: 1. The length of the CDR3 is 14 residues. The CDR3, as DNA: TGTGCCAGCAGAGGGACTAGCGGGAGGAATGAGCAGTTCTTC. Translated, it gives CASRGTSGRNEQFF.

The rearrangement joins TRBV19 to TRBJ1-5, with 10 bases that match TRBD1. The junction had 8 bases not matched to a gene; V was cut back by 5 bases and J by 4 bases. CDR1 and CDR2 from the germline V gene are LNHDA and SQIVND (reference sequence). The length of the CDR3 is 16 residues. CDR3 in amino acids: CASSPWTGGANQPQHF. The CDR3 bases are TGTGCCAGTAGTCCTTGGACAGGGGGAGCAAATCAGCCCCAGCATTTT.

V usage is TRBV7-2 and J usage is TRBJ2-3; unclear D gene. Germline V gives CDR1 SGHTA, CDR2 FQGNSA. The CDR3 sequence is 15 residues long. The V and J ends lost 3 bases and 0 bases respectively, with 10 bases between them. CDR3 bases: TGTGCCAGCAGCTTGATGCAGGTTAGCACAGATACGCAGTATTTT. Amino acids: CASSLMQVSTDTQYF.

V and J are TRBV18 and TRBJ2-4, with D possibly called TRBD1 or TRBD2 (5 bases each). Trimming removed 3 bases from V and 4 bases from J, with 16 bases in between. CDR3 length: 16 amino acids. Germline CDR1 reads KGHSH; CDR2 reads LQKENI. The CDR3 sequence is CASSPVTGTAKNIQYF. The DNA for the CDR3 is TGTGCCAGCTCACCTGTAACCGGGACCGCTAAAAACATTCAGTACTTC.

This chain connects TRBV19 to TRBJ2-5, with D possibly being TRBD2 (7 bases). CDR1 and CDR2 from the germline V gene are LNHDA and SQIVND (reference sequence). This CDR3 comprises 13 residues. Trimming removed 5 bases from V and 5 bases from J, with 12 bases in between. CDR3 bases: TGTGCCAGTAGTCGGGGGCGGGGGGAGACCCAGTACTTC. Translated, it gives CASSRGRGETQYF.